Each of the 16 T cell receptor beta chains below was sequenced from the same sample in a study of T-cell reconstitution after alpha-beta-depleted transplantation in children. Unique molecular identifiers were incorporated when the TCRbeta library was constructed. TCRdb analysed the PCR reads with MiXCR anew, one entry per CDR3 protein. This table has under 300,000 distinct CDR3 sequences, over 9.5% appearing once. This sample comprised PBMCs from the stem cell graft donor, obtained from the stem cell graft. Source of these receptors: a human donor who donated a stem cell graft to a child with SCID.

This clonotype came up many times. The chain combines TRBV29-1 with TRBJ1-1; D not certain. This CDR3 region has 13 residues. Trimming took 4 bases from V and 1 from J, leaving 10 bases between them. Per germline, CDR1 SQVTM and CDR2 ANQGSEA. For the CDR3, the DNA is TGCAGCGTTGTCCGACAAGCGAACACTGAAGCTTTCTTT. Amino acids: CSVVRQANTEAFF.

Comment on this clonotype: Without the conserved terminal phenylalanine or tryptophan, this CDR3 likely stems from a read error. The CDR3 region has the DNA TGTGCCAGCAGCTTAGAGGGGGGAGTCAATGAGCAGTTCTTA. Its translation is CASSLEGGVNEQFL. The rearrangement links TRBV5-5 to TRBJ2-1; D possibly uses TRBD1 or TRBD2 (6 bases each). Trimming took off 2 bases at V and 6 bases at J, with 12 bases between the two ends. The germline V gene has CDR1 SGHKS and CDR2 YYEKEE (reference sequence). CDR3 length: 14 amino acids.

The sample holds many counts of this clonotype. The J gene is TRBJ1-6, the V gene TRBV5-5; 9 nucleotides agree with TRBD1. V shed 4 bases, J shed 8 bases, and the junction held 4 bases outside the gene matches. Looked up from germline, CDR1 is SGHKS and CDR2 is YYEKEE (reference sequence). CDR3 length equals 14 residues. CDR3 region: CASSMTGGDSPLHF. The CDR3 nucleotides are TGTGCCAGCAGCATGACAGGGGGGGATTCACCCCTCCACTTT.

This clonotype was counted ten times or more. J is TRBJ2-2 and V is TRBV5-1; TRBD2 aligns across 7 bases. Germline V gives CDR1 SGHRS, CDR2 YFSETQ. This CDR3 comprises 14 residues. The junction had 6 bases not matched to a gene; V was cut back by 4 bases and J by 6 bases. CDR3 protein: CASSKRAGSGELFF. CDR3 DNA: TGCGCCAGCAGCAAGAGAGCGGGGTCCGGGGAGCTGTTTTTT.

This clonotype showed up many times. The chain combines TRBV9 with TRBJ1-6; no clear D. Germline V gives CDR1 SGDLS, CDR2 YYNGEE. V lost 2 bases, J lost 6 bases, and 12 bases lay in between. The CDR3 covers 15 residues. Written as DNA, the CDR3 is TGTGCCAGCAGCGTGGACGAGTTGCCTAATTCACCCCTCCACTTT. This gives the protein CASSVDELPNSPLHF.

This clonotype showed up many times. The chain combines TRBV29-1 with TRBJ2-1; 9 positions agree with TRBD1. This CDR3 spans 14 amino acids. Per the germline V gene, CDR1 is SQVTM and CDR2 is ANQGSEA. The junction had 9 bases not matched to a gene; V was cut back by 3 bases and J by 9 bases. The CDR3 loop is CSVEEQGALPEQFF. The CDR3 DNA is TGCAGCGTTGAGGAACAGGGGGCCCTCCCTGAGCAGTTCTTC.

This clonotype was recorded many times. The CDR3 nucleotides are TGTGCCAGCAGTCTCCTGCAGGGGTCGGAGACCCAGTACTTC. It encodes CASSLLQGSETQYF. The chain joins TRBV28 to TRBJ2-5; TRBD1 is a possible D gene (6 bases). Germline V lookup: CDR1 MDHEN, CDR2 SYDVKM. There are 14 residues in the CDR3. Deletions cut 5 bases from V and 5 bases from J, with 15 bases between. Combining the CDR3 with reference TRBV28 and TRBJ2-5 gives the whole variable domain DVKVTQSSRYLVKRTGEKVFLECVQDMDHENMFWYRQDPGLGLRLIYFSYDVKMKEKGDIPEGYSVSREKKERFSLILESASTNQTSMYLCASSLLQGSETQYFGPGTRLLVL.

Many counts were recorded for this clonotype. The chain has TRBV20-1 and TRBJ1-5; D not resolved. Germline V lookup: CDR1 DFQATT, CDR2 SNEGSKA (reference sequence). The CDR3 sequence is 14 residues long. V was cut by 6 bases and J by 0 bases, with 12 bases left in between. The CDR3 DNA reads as TGCAGTGCGCTTCCCTTCCTTAGCAATCAGCCCCAGCATTTT. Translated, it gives CSALPFLSNQPQHF.

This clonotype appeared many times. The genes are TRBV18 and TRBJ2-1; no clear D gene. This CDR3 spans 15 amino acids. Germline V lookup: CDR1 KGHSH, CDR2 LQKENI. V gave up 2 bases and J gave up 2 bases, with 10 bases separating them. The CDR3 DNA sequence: TGTGCCAGCTCACCAGGTCCCAGAACCTACAATGAGCAGTTCTTC. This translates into CASSPGPRTYNEQFF. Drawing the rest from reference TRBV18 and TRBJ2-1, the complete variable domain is NAGVMQNPRHLVRRRGQEARLRCSPMKGHSHVYWYRQLPEEGLKFMVYLQKENIIDESGMPKERFSAEFPKEGPSILRIQQVVRGDSAAYFCASSPGPRTYNEQFFGPGTRLTVL.

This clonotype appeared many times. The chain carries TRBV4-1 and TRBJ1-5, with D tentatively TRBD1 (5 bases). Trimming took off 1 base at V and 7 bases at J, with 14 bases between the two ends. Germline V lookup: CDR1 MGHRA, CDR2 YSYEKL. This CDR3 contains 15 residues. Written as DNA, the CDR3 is TGCGCCAGCAGCCAAGTAGGGCAGGGTCGGCAGCCCCAGCATTTT. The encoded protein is CASSQVGQGRQPQHF.

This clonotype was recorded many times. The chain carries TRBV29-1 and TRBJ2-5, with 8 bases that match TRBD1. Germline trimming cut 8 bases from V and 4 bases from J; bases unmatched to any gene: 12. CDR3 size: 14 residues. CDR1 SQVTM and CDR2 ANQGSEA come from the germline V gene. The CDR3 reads CSFRQGTLLETQYF. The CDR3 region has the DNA TGCAGCTTCCGACAGGGGACTCTTCTAGAGACCCAGTACTTC.

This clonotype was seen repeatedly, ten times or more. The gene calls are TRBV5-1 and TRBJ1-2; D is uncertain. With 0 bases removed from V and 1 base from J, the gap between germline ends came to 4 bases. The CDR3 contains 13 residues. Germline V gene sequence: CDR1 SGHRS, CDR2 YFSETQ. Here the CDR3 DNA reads TGCGCCAGCAGCTTGGCAGTTAACTATGGCTACACCTTC. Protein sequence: CASSLAVNYGYTF. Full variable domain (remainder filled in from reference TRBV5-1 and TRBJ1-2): KAGVTQTPRYLIKTRGQQVTLSCSPISGHRSVSWYQQTPGQGLQFLFEYFSETQRNKGNFPGRFSGRQFSNSRSEMNVSTLELGDSALYLCASSLAVNYGYTFGSGTRLTVV.

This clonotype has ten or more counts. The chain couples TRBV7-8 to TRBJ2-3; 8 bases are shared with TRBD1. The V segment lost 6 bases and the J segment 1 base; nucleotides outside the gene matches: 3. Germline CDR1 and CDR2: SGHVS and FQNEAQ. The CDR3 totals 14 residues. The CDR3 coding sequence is TGTGCCAGCAGGACAGGGGTGGGCACAGATACGCAGTATTTT. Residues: CASRTGVGTDTQYF. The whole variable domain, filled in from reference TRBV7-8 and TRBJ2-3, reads GAGVSQSPRYKVAKRGQDVALRCDPISGHVSLFWYQQALGQGPEFLTYFQNEAQLDKSGLPSDRFFAERPEGSVSTLKIQRTQQEDSAVYLCASRTGVGTDTQYFGPGTRLTVL.

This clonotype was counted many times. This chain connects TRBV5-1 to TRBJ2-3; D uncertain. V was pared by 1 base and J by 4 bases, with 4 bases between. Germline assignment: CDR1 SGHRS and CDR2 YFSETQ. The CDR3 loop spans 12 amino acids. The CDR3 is CASSLYADTQYF. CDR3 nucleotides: TGCGCCAGCAGCTTGTATGCAGATACGCAGTATTTT.

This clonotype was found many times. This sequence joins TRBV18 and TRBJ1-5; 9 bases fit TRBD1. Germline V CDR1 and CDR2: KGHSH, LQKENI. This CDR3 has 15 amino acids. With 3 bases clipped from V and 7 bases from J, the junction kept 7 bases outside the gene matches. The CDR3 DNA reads TGTGCCAGCTCACCCGGGACAGGGCAAGGCCAGCCCCAGCATTTT. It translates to CASSPGTGQGQPQHF.

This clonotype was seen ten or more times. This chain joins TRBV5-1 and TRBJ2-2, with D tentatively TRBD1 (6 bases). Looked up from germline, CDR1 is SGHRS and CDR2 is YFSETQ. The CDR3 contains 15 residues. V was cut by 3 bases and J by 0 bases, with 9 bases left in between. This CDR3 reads CASSWDTSNTGELFF. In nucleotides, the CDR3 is TGCGCCAGCAGCTGGGACACTTCGAACACCGGGGAGCTGTTTTTT. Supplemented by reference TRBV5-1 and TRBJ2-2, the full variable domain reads KAGVTQTPRYLIKTRGQQVTLSCSPISGHRSVSWYQQTPGQGLQFLFEYFSETQRNKGNFPGRFSGRQFSNSRSEMNVSTLELGDSALYLCASSWDTSNTGELFFGEGSRLTVL.